This T cell receptor (beta chain) was sequenced in a study of blood T cell repertoires in COVID-19. At the level of the study: Material from acute and convalescent COVID-19 was sourced from the United States, Italy and Spain.

Germline CDR1 reads KGHSH; CDR2 reads LQKENI. The CDR3 runs to 18 residues. The V and J ends lost 2 bases and 0 bases, in that order; junction bases with no gene match: 7. This table comes from immunoSEQ multiplex PCR, and its TCRdb copy is limited to in-frame clones, with some not included. The sample lists roughly 96,000 clones, 82% occurring once. This clone was detected once. Sequences were obtained from peripheral blood. This sequence joins TRBV18 and TRBJ2-5; 12 nucleotides agree with TRBD2. The origin of this receptor is an elderly man with acute or convalescent COVID-19. The DNA of the CDR3 is TGTGCCAGCTCACCATCGGGACTAGCGGGCAAGTACCAAGAGACCCAGTACTTC. Translation gives CASSPSGLAGKYQETQYF. The full variable domain, with the rest looked up from reference TRBV18 and TRBJ2-5, is NAGVMQNPRHLVRRRGQEARLRCSPMKGHSHVYWYRQLPEEGLKFMVYLQKENIIDESGMPKERFSAEFPKEGPSILRIQQVVRGDSAAYFCASSPSGLAGKYQETQYFGPGTRLLVL.